This T cell receptor beta chain derives from a study of blood T cell repertoires in COVID-19. Trimming at V came to 1 base and at J to 7 bases, leaving 5 bases not matched to a gene. Germline CDR1 KGHDR, CDR2 SFDVKD. CDR3 size: 15 residues. Clones were read by immunoSEQ multiplex PCR, and TCRdb kept only the in-frame ones, dropping some. The sample has 250,000 to 350,000 clones, approximately 88% seen once. A single count supports this clone. Specimen: peripheral blood. This clonotype was sampled from a woman aged 25 to 39 who had recovered from COVID-19. V is TRBV24-1 and J is TRBJ2-2; 7 bases line up with TRBD1. The DNA for the CDR3 is TGTGCCACCAGTGATTTTAAAGGGGGCGGCGGGGAGCTGTTTTTT. It encodes CATSDFKGGGGELFF.